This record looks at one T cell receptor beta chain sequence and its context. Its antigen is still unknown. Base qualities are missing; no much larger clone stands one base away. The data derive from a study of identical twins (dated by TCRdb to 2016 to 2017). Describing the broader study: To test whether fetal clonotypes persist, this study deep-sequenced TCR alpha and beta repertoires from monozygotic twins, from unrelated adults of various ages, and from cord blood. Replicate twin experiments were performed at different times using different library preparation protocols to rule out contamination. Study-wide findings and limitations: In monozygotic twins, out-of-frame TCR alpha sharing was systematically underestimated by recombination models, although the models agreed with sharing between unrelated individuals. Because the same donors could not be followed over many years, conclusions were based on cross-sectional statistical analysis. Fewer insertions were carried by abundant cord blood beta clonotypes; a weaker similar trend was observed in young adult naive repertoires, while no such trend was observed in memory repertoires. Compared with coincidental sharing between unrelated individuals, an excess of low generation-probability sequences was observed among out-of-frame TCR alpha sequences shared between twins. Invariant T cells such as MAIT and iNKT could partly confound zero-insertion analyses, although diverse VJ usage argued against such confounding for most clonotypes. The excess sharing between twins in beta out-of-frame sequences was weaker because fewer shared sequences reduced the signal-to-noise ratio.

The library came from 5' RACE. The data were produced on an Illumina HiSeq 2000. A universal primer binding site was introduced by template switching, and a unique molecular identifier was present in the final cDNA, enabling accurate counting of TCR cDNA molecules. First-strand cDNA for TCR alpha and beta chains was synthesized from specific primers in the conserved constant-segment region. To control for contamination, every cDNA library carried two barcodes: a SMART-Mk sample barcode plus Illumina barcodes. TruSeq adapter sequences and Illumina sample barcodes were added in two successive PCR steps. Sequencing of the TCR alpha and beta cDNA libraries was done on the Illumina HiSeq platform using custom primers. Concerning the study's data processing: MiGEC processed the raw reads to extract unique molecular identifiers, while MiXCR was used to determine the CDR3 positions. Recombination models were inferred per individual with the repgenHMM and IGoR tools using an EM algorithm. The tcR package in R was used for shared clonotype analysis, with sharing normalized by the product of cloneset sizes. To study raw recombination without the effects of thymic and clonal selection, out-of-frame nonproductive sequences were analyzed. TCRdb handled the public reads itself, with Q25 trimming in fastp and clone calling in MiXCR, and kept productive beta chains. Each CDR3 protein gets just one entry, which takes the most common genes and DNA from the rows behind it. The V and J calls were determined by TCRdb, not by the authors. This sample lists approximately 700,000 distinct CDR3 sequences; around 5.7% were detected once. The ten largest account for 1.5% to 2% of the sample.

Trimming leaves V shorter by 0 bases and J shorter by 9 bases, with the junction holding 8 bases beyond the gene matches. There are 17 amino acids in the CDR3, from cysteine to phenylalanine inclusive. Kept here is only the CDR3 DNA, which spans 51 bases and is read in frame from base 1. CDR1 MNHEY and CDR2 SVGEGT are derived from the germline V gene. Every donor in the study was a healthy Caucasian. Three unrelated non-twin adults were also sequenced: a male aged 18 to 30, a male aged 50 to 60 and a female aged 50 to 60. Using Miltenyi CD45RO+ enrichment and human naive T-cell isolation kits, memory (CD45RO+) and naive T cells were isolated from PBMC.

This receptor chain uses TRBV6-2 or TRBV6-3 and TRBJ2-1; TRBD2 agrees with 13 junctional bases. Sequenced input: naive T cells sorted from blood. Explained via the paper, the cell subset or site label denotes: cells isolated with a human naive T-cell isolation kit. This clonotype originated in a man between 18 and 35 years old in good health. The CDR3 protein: CASSYSIRTSGRGEQFF. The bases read TGTGCCAGCAGTTACTCGATCAGGACTAGCGGGAGAGGTGAGCAGTTCTTC.